This entry concerns a single TCR beta chain. The antigen remains unidentified. The CDR3 extends over 14 amino acids. Deletions cut 3 bases from V and 6 bases from J, with 14 bases between. CDR1 is MDHEN and CDR2 is SYDVKM in the germline V gene. The sample originates from a study of T cell responses to AZD1222 COVID-19 vaccine. For the study at large: Pooling was applied to second doses at about 4 or about 12 weeks. General observations from the study: Variant regions that are unmutated are reportedly the target of nearly half of spike-specific TCRs. Spike as a whole was targeted by vaccine-associated CD4 TCRs, dominant at 160-218 and 743-854. A rise in Spike-specific TCR breadth and depth followed two AZD1222 doses.

The assay was immunoSEQ multiplex PCR, and TCRdb's table has in-frame clones only and misses some. The sample lists about 130,000 clones, approximately 93% seen once, with around 5.4% in the top ten. The material was peripheral blood, obtained on day 0 of AZD1222 vaccination. The TCR sequence derives from an adult in good health. The V gene is TRBV28, the J gene TRBJ1-1; tentatively, D is TRBD1 (5 bases). DNA for the CDR3: TGTGCCAGCAGTTTCCTTACAGGTATCCCTGAAGCTTTCTTT. It yields the protein CASSFLTGIPEAFF.